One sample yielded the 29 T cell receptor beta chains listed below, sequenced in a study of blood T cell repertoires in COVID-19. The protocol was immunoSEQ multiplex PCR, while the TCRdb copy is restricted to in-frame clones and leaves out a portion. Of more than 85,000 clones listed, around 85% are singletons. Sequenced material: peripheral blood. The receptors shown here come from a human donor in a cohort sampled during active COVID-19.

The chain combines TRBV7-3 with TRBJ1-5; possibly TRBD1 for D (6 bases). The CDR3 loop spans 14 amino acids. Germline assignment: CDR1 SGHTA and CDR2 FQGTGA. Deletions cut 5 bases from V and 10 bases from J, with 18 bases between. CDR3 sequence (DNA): TGTGCCAGCAGCGACGAAAGGGGGATCTTACCCCAGCATTTT. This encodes CASSDERGILPQHF. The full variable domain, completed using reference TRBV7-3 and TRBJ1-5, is GAGVSQTPSNKVTEKGKYVELRCDPISGHTALYWYRQSLGQGPEFLIYFQGTGAADDSGLPNDRFFAVRPEGSVSTLKIQRTERGDSAVYLCASSDERGILPQHFGDGTRLSIL.

This CDR3 reads CASSLNRDRGGDYGYTF. The CDR3 DNA is TGCGCCAGCAGCTTAAATCGGGACAGGGGAGGTGACTATGGCTACACCTTC. J is TRBJ1-2 and V is TRBV5-1; 10 bases line up with TRBD1. Germline loops: CDR1 SGHRS, CDR2 YFSETQ. CDR3 size: 17 residues. The V and J ends lost 2 bases and 3 bases, in that order; junction bases with no gene match: 10.

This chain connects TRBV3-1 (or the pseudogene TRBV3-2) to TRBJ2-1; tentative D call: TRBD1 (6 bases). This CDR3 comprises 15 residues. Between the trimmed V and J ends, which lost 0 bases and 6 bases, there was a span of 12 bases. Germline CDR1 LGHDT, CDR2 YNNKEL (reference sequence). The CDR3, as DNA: TGTGCCAGCAGCCAAGATCACCGGACAGTCAATGAGCAGTTCTTC. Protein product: CASSQDHRTVNEQFF.

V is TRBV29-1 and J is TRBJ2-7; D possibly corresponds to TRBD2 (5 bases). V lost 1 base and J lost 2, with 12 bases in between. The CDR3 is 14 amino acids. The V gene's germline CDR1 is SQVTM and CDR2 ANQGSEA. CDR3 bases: TGCAGCGTTGAAGGCCATGAGGGCACCTACGAGCAGTACTTC. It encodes CSVEGHEGTYEQYF.

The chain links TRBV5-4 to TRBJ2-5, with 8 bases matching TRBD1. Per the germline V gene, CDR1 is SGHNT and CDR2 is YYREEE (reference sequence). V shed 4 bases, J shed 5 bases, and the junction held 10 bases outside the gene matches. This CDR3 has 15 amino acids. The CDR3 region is CASSVNQGAGETQYF. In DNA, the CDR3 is TGTGCCAGCAGCGTGAACCAGGGGGCAGGGGAGACCCAGTACTTC. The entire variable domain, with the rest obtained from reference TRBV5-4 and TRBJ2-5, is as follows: ETGVTQSPTHLIKTRGQQVTLRCSSQSGHNTVSWYQQALGQGPQFIFQYYREEENGRGNFPPRFSGLQFPNYSSELNVNALELDDSALYLCASSVNQGAGETQYFGPGTRLLVL.

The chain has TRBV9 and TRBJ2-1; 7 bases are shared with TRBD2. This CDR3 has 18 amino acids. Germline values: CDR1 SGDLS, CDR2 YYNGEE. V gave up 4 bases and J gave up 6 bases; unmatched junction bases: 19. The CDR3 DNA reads TGTGCCAGCAGCCCTAGGAGGACTAGTAGTGGGGAACTCAATGAGCAGTTCTTC. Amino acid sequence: CASSPRRTSSGELNEQFF.

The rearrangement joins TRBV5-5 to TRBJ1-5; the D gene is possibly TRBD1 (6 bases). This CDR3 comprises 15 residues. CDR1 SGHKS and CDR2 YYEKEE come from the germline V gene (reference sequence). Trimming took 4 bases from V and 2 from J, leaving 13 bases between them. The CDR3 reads CASSDSKGGNQPQHF. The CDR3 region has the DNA TGTGCCAGCAGCGACTCGAAGGGGGGCAATCAGCCCCAGCATTTT.

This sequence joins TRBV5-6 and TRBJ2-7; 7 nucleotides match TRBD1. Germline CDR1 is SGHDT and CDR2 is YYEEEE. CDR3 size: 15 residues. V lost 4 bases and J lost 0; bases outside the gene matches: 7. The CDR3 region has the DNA TGTGCCAGCAGCCGCTTAGGGACAGTCTCCTACGAGCAGTACTTC. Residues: CASSRLGTVSYEQYF.

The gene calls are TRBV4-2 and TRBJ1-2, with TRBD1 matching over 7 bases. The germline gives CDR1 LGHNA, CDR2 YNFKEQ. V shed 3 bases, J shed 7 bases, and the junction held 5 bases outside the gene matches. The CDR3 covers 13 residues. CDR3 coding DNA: TGTGCCAGCAGCCACGGGGGACAGCCTGGCTACACCTTC. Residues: CASSHGGQPGYTF.

CDR3 region: CASSYGGTGREQYF. CDR3 DNA sequence: TGTGCCAGCAGCTATGGCGGGACAGGGCGCGAGCAGTACTTC. The V gene is TRBV7-2, the J gene TRBJ2-7; 9 bases match TRBD1. The CDR3 is 14 residues long. Germline V lookup: CDR1 SGHTA, CDR2 FQGNSA. V was clipped by 4 bases and J by 6 bases; unmatched bases: 7.

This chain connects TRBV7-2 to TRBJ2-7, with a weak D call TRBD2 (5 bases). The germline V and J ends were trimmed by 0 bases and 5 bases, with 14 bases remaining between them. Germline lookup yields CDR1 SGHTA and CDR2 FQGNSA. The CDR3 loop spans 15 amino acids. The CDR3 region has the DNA TGTGCCAGCAGCTTAGCAAGCGGCCCAGCCCACGAGCAGTACTTC. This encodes CASSLASGPAHEQYF.

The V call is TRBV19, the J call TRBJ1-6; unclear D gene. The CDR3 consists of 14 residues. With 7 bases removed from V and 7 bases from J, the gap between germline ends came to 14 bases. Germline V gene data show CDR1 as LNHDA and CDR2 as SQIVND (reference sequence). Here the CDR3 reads CASKSQERNSPLHF. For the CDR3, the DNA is TGTGCCAGTAAAAGCCAGGAACGAAATTCACCCCTCCACTTT.

CDR3 bases: TGTGCAAGTCGCTTAGCGCCGAGGGGTAGCGGGAGTGGTACAGATACGCAGTATTTT. It codes for CASRLAPRGSGSGTDTQYF. This chain links TRBV12-2 with TRBJ2-3; TRBD2, the D gene given by the table, was not confirmed from the DNA. TRBV12-2 corresponds to a pseudogene. This CDR3 has 19 amino acids.

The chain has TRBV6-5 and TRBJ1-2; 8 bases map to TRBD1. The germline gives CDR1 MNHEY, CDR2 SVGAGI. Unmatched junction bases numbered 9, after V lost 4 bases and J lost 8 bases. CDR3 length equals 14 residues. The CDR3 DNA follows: TGTGCCAGCAGTTCCCGGACAGGGCCATCGGGCTACACCTTC. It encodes CASSSRTGPSGYTF.

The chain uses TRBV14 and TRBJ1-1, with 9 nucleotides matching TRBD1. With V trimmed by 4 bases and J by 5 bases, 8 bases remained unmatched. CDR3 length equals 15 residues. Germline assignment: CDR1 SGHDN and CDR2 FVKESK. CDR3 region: CASSRQTGGRTEAFF. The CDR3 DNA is TGTGCCAGCAGCCGGCAAACAGGGGGCCGAACTGAAGCTTTCTTT.

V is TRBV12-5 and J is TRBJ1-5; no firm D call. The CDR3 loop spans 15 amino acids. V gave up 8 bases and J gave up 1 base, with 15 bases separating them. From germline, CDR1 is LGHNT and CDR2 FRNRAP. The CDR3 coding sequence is TGTGCTAGTACGTTGGAGGGAGGGAGCAATCAGCCCCAGCATTTT. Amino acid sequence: CASTLEGGSNQPQHF.

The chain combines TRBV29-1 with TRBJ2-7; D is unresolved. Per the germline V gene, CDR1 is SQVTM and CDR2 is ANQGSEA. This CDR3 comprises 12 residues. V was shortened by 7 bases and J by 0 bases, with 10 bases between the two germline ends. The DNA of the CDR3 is TGCAGCGCCTACTCGAGCTCCTACGAGCAGTACTTC. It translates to CSAYSSSYEQYF.

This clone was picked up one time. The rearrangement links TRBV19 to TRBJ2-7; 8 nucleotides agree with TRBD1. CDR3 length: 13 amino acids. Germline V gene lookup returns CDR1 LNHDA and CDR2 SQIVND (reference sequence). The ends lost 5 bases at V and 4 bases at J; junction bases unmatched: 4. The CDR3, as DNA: TGTGCCAGTAGTCCCCGGGACAGGTACGAGCAGTACTTC. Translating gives CASSPRDRYEQYF.

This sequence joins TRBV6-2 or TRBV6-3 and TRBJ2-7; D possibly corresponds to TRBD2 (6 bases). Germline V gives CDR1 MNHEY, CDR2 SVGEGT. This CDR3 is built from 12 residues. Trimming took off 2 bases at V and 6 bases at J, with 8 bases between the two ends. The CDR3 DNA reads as TGTGCCAGCAGTTACCTGCGGGGCGAGCAGTACTTC. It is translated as CASSYLRGEQYF.

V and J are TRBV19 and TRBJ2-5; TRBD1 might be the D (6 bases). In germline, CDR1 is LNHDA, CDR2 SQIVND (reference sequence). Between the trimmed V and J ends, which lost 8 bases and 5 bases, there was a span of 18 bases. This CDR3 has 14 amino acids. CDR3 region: CASSVEQGRETQYF. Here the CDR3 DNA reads TGTGCCAGTTCAGTTGAACAGGGTCGCGAGACCCAGTACTTC.

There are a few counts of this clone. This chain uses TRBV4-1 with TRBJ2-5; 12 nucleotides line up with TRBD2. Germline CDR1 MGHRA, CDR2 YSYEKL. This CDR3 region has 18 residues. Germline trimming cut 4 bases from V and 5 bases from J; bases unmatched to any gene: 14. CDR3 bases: TGCGCCAGCAGCCCGACTCAGACTAGCGGGAGAATGGGGGAGACCCAGTACTTC. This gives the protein CASSPTQTSGRMGETQYF.

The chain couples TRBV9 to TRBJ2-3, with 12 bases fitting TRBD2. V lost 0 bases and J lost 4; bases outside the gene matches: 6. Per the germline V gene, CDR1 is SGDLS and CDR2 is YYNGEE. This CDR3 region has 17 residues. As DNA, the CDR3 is TGTGCCAGCAGCGTAGCCCTAGCGGGGGGGCCCCCAGATACGCAGTATTTT. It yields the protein CASSVALAGGPPDTQYF.

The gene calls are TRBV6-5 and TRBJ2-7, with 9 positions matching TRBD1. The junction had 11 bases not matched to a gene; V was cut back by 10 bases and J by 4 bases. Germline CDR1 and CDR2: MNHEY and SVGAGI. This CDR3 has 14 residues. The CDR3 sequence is CATGSDRGFYEQYF. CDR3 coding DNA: TGTGCCACCGGTTCGGACAGGGGATTTTACGAGCAGTACTTC.

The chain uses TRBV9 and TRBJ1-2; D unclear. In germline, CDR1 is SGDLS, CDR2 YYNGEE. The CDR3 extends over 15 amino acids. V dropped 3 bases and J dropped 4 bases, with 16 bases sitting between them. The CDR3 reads CASSGNAGLPYGYTF. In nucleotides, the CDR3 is TGTGCCAGCAGCGGGAATGCTGGGCTACCCTATGGCTACACCTTC.

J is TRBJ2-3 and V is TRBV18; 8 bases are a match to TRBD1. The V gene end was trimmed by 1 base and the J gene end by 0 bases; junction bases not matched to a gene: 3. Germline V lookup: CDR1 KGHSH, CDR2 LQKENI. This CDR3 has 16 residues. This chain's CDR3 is CASSPRDRGSTDTQYF. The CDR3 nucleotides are TGTGCCAGCTCACCACGCGACAGGGGTAGCACAGATACGCAGTATTTT.

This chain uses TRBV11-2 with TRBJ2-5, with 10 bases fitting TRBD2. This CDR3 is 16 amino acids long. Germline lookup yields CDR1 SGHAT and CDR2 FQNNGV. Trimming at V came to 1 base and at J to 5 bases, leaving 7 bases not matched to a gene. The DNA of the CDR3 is TGTGCCAGCAGCTTAGTCCGAGCGGGAGGGCTGGAGACCCAGTACTTC. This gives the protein CASSLVRAGGLETQYF.

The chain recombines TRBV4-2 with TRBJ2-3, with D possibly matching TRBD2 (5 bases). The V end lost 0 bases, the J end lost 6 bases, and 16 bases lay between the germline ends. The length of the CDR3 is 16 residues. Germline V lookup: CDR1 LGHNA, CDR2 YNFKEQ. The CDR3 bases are TGTGCCAGCAGCCAAGACTCCCTAGCAATCGGCGATACGCAGTATTTT. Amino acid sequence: CASSQDSLAIGDTQYF.

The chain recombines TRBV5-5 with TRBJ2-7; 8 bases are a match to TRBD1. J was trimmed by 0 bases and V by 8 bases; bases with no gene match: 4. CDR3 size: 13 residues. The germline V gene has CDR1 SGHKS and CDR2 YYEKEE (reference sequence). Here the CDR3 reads CASTQGDSYEQYF. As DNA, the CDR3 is TGTGCCAGTACACAGGGGGACTCCTACGAGCAGTACTTC. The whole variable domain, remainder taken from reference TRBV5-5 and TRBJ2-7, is DAGVTQSPTHLIKTRGQQVTLRCSPISGHKSVSWYQQVLGQGPQFIFQYYEKEERGRGNFPDRFSARQFPNYSSELNVNALLLGDSALYLCASTQGDSYEQYFGPGTRLTVT.

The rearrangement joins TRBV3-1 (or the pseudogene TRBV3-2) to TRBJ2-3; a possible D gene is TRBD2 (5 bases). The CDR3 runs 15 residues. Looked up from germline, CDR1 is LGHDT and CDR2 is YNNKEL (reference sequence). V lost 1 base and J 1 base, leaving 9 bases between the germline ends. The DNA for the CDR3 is TGTGCCAGCAGCCAAGCCGCGGGCCGCACAGATACGCAGTATTTT. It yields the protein CASSQAAGRTDTQYF.